This TCR beta chain derives from a study of technical replicates of blood from a handful of donors. Only in-frame clones appear in the TCRdb table, and some are missing; sequencing was by immunoSEQ multiplex PCR. The sample yields 13,000 to 15,000 clones, 60% to 80% seen once. The germline V gene has CDR1 LNHDA and CDR2 SQIVND (reference sequence). The CDR3 totals 13 residues. The germline V and J ends were trimmed by 4 bases and 6 bases, with 9 bases remaining between them. The chain joins TRBV19 to TRBJ1-4; D perhaps matches TRBD1 (6 bases). Sample: PBMCs. This sequence was found in a human donor in good health. This CDR3 is CASSTGDHEKLFF. CDR3 DNA sequence: TGTGCCAGTAGTACAGGGGACCATGAAAAACTGTTTTTT.